These 26 T cell receptor beta chains were sequenced from one sample in a study of cytomegalovirus exposure and HLA in healthy donors. Primers: 60 Vbeta forward and 13 Jbeta reverse. Libraries were prepared by immunoSEQ multiplex PCR; TCRdb keeps only in-frame clonotypes and omits some of them. The sample carries tens of thousands of clones, approximately 75% recorded once. The sequenced sample was PBMCs. The receptors were sampled from a woman in her twenties or thirties in good health and CMV-seronegative.

This clone has a handful of counts. This chain links TRBV11-2 with TRBJ2-7, with TRBD1 matching over 7 bases. The CDR3 loop spans 11 amino acids. CDR1 and CDR2 (germline): SGHAT, FQNNGV. The V gene end was trimmed by 8 bases and the J gene end by 5 bases; junction bases not matched to a gene: 3. The CDR3 here is CASVRGNEQYV. In nucleotides, the CDR3 is TGTGCCAGCGTCAGGGGGAACGAGCAGTACGTC.

This clone was recorded a few times. V and J are TRBV20-1 and TRBJ2-3; D might be TRBD2 (5 bases). The CDR3 contains 10 residues. Germline assignment: CDR1 DFQATT and CDR2 SNEGSKA (reference sequence). V lost 3 bases, J lost 11 bases, and 9 bases lay in between. Here the CDR3 DNA reads TGCAGTGCTAGGGCTACTAGGCAGTATTTT. This encodes CSARATRQYF.

Concerning this clone itself: This sample includes further DNA sequences coding for the same CDR3. The chain links TRBV9 to TRBJ2-3, with 8 positions matching TRBD2. The CDR3 spans 16 residues. The J segment lost 1 base and the V segment lost 0 bases, leaving 4 bases of the junction unmatched. The germline CDR1 and CDR2 sequences are SGDLS and YYNGEE. CDR3 DNA sequence: TGTGCCAGCAGCGTAGTGCCTAGCGGGCGCACAGATACGCAGTATTTT. Protein product: CASSVVPSGRTDTQYF. The variable domain in full, with the rest retrieved from reference TRBV9 and TRBJ2-3, is DSGVTQTPKHLITATGQRVTLRCSPRSGDLSVYWYQQSLDQGLQFLIQYYNGEERAKGNILERFSAQQFPDLHSELNLSSLELGDSALYFCASSVVPSGRTDTQYFGPGTRLTVL.

This clone has more than one count but fewer than ten. The chain's CDR3 is CASSGREGGETQYF. CDR3 sequence (DNA): TGTGCCAGCAGCGGGCGGGAGGGCGGGGAGACCCAGTACTTC. The chain employs TRBV5-4 and TRBJ2-5; 9 nucleotides align to TRBD2. Looked up from germline, CDR1 is SGHNT and CDR2 is YYREEE (reference sequence). CDR3 length: 14 residues. V was clipped by 4 bases and J by 5 bases; unmatched bases: 6.

The J gene is TRBJ2-5, the V gene TRBV4-3; TRBD1 is a possible D gene (5 bases). This CDR3 region has 15 residues. Germline V lookup: CDR1 LGHNA, CDR2 YSLEER. V was trimmed by 0 bases and J by 1 base, leaving 9 bases between them. In DNA form, the CDR3 reads TGCGCCAGCAGCCAAGATCTGACAGTCCAAGAGACCCAGTACTTC. It codes for CASSQDLTVQETQYF.

This chain uses TRBV6-1 with TRBJ1-2; TRBD1 might be the D (6 bases). The V gene's germline CDR1 is MNHNS and CDR2 SASEGT. V was pared by 6 bases and J by 4 bases, with 12 bases between. CDR3 length equals 13 residues. CDR3 in amino acids: CASSETGSYGYTF. The CDR3, as DNA: TGTGCCAGCAGCGAGACAGGTTCCTATGGCTACACCTTC.

The chain recombines TRBV7-2 with TRBJ2-3; D gene ambiguous. This CDR3 has 13 residues. V lost 3 bases and J 2 bases, leaving 6 bases between the germline ends. Germline CDR1 and CDR2: SGHTA and FQGNSA. DNA of the CDR3: TGTGCCAGCAGCTTTGACTTCACAGATACGCAGTATTTT. Translated, it gives CASSFDFTDTQYF.

This clone came up a few times. This same CDR3 is encoded by further DNA sequences in the sample. The chain uses TRBV29-1 and TRBJ2-7; D may be TRBD2 (5 bases). The CDR3 is 15 amino acids. Germline lookup yields CDR1 SQVTM and CDR2 ANQGSEA. Trimming removed 4 bases at V and 2 bases at J, with 18 bases between. The CDR3 DNA follows: TGCAGCGTTGTTCTCAAGGGAGAAACAGCCTACGAGCAGTACTTC. Translated, it gives CSVVLKGETAYEQYF.

This chain links TRBV4-1 with TRBJ2-1, with D possibly TRBD2 on 6 matching bases. Germline V CDR1 and CDR2: MGHRA, YSYEKL. Trimming shortened V by 1 base and J by 7 bases, and 20 bases separated the two germline ends. CDR3 length equals 17 residues. The CDR3: CASSQGSYGTGVNEQFF. CDR3 bases: TGCGCCAGCAGCCAAGGGTCATATGGGACGGGAGTGAATGAGCAGTTCTTC.

In the case of this clone: One junction end does not reproduce the germline sequence, and a read error may be involved. V usage is TRBV11-2 and J usage is TRBJ1-1; 9 bases agree with TRBD1. This CDR3 has 15 amino acids. Germline V CDR1 and CDR2: SGHAT, FQNNGV. CDR3 sequence (DNA): TGTGCCAGCAGCCCATGGACAGGGGAGAACTCTGAAGCTTTCTTT. Its translation is CASSPWTGENSEAFF.

The rearrangement links TRBV16 to TRBJ1-1; D perhaps matches TRBD1 (6 bases). V was pared by 1 base and J by 4 bases, with 13 bases between. The CDR3 length is 15 residues. Germline V gene lookup returns CDR1 KGHSY and CDR2 FQNENV. CDR3 residues: CASSQWLGATTEAFF. The CDR3 coding sequence is TGTGCCAGCAGCCAATGGCTGGGGGCCACCACTGAAGCTTTCTTT.

The chain links TRBV2 to TRBJ1-3, with 7 bases aligning to TRBD1. The junction had 10 bases not matched to a gene; V was cut back by 5 bases and J by 0 bases. This CDR3 is 17 amino acids long. Germline CDR1 and CDR2: SNHLY and FYNNEI. This CDR3 is CASSISRDSDSGNTIYF. The CDR3 coding sequence is TGTGCCAGCAGTATATCCCGGGACAGCGACTCTGGAAACACCATATATTTT. The full variable domain, its missing parts supplied by reference TRBV2 and TRBJ1-3, is EPEVTQTPSHQVTQMGQEVILRCVPISNHLYFYWYRQILGQKVEFLVSFYNNEISEKSEIFDDQFSVERPDGSNFTLKIRSTKLEDSAMYFCASSISRDSDSGNTIYFGEGSWLTVV.

The rearrangement links TRBV12-5 to TRBJ1-1; unclear D gene. Trimming took 4 bases from V and 1 from J, leaving 16 bases between them. Germline-derived CDR1 and CDR2 are LGHNT and FRNRAP. The CDR3 runs to 16 residues. The CDR3 DNA follows: TGTGCTAGTGGTTCACCTCAGGCGGGGTCGAACACTGAAGCTTTCTTT. Translated, it gives CASGSPQAGSNTEAFF.

This clone has just a few counts. The chain employs TRBV5-1 and TRBJ2-1; 7 positions match TRBD2. Germline V CDR1 and CDR2: SGHRS, YFSETQ. The CDR3 consists of 20 residues. Trimming at V came to 2 bases and at J to 4 bases, leaving 21 bases not matched to a gene. The CDR3 DNA sequence: TGCGCCAGCAGCTTCCCTTCGCCGGGGAGGGTCGAGGGCTTATACAATGAGCAGTTCTTC. Translated: CASSFPSPGRVEGLYNEQFF.

This rearrangement joins TRBV4-3 to TRBJ1-3, with D perhaps matching TRBD1 (6 bases). The CDR3 consists of 16 residues. V gave up 3 bases and J gave up 2 bases, with 14 bases separating them. Germline-derived CDR1 and CDR2 are LGHNA and YSLEER. The CDR3 sequence: CASSQDRLDTGNTIYF. The CDR3 DNA follows: TGCGCCAGCAGCCAGGACAGATTGGACACTGGAAACACCATATATTTT.

The rearrangement joins TRBV19 to TRBJ1-5; D is ambiguous. Germline CDR1 is LNHDA and CDR2 is SQIVND (reference sequence). The length of the CDR3 is 13 residues. Trimming took 10 bases from V and 3 from J, leaving 13 bases between them. CDR3 in amino acids: CATSEVHNQPQHF. The CDR3 DNA follows: TGTGCCACTTCAGAAGTCCACAATCAGCCCCAGCATTTT.

V and J are TRBV5-6 and TRBJ2-2; 9 nucleotides match TRBD1. The CDR3 runs 16 residues. V was clipped by 0 bases and J by 0 bases; unmatched bases: 0. Germline values: CDR1 SGHDT, CDR2 YYEEEE. This CDR3 is CASSLGTGANTGELFF. The CDR3 bases are TGTGCCAGCAGCTTGGGGACAGGGGCGAACACCGGGGAGCTGTTTTTT.

This sequence joins TRBV6-5 and TRBJ2-7, with 8 positions matching TRBD1. Germline-derived CDR1 and CDR2 are MNHEY and SVGAGI. CDR3 length: 13 amino acids. With 6 bases clipped from V and 6 bases from J, the junction kept 7 bases outside the gene matches. The CDR3 coding sequence is TGTGCCAGCAGAGCCCAGGGGGCAGTCGAGCAGTACGTC. It translates to CASRAQGAVEQYV.

The chain combines TRBV5-4 with TRBJ1-1; D gene ambiguous. The V gene lost 0 bases and the J gene lost 0 bases, with 9 bases spanning the gap. The CDR3 sequence is 15 residues long. The germline V gene has CDR1 SGHNT and CDR2 YYREEE (reference sequence). CDR3 region: CASSLAPPVNTEAFF. In DNA, the CDR3 is TGTGCCAGCAGCTTGGCCCCCCCAGTGAACACTGAAGCTTTCTTT.

The chain is built from TRBV19 and TRBJ1-2, with D maybe TRBD1 (5 bases). This CDR3 region has 14 residues. Germline CDR1 is LNHDA and CDR2 is SQIVND (reference sequence). Trimming pared 8 bases from V and 6 bases from J, leaving 19 bases between. CDR3 residues: CASRVEGIKDGYTF. CDR3 in DNA: TGTGCCAGTCGAGTGGAGGGGATTAAGGATGGCTACACCTTC.

The chain carries TRBV25-1 and TRBJ1-1, with 9 bases aligning to TRBD1. Looked up from germline, CDR1 is MGHDK and CDR2 is SYGVNS. The CDR3 totals 13 residues. V lost 1 base, J lost 11 bases, and 5 bases stayed unmatched. This CDR3 reads CASSESWDREAFF. CDR3 DNA: TGTGCCAGCAGTGAATCCTGGGACAGGGAGGCTTTCTTT.

This chain connects TRBV18 to TRBJ2-3, with 7 nucleotides matching TRBD1. After removal of 8 bases from V and 3 bases from J, the junction contained 8 bases not matched to a gene. The germline V gene has CDR1 KGHSH and CDR2 LQKENI. The CDR3 is 14 amino acids. The CDR3 spells CASRGGISTDTQYF. The CDR3 DNA is TGTGCCAGCCGAGGGGGCATCTCGACAGATACGCAGTATTTT.

The V and J genes are TRBV11-3 and TRBJ2-2; possible D gene TRBD2, 6 bases. Trimming pared 8 bases from V and 5 bases from J, leaving 12 bases between. The CDR3 is made up of 13 amino acids. Per the germline V gene, CDR1 is SGHNT and CDR2 is YENEEA. DNA of the CDR3: TGTGCCAGCGGTGGGAGGTTAACCGGGGAGCTGTTTTTT. This translates into CASGGRLTGELFF.

The chain links TRBV7-9 to TRBJ1-4; D is uncertain. CDR1 and CDR2 (germline): SEHNR, FQNEAQ (reference sequence). The CDR3 is made up of 13 amino acids. With 5 bases removed from V and 5 bases from J, the gap between germline ends came to 9 bases. In DNA form, the CDR3 reads TGTGCCAGCAGCGTCGAGATAAATGAAAAACTGTTTTTT. Translating gives CASSVEINEKLFF. The entire variable domain, with the rest obtained from reference TRBV7-9 and TRBJ1-4, is as follows: DTGVSQNPRHKITKRGQNVTFRCDPISEHNRLYWYRQTLGQGPEFLTYFQNEAQLEKSRLLSDRFSAERPKGSFSTLEIQRTEQGDSAMYLCASSVEINEKLFFGSGTQLSVL.

The V call is TRBV5-6, the J call TRBJ2-7, with 13 bases identical to TRBD2. The V gene's germline CDR1 is SGHDT and CDR2 YYEEEE. V shed 3 bases, J shed 5 bases, and the junction held 2 bases outside the gene matches. CDR3 length equals 14 residues. The CDR3, as DNA: TGTGCCAGCAGCTCGGGACTAGCGGGACACGAGCAGTACTTC. Translating gives CASSSGLAGHEQYF.

The chain joins TRBV7-2 to TRBJ2-5; TRBD2 matches 12 bases. The trim removed 5 bases at V and 2 bases at J, leaving 3 bases unmatched. CDR1 and CDR2 (germline): SGHTA, FQGNSA. This CDR3 is 15 amino acids long. CDR3 loop: CASSTLAGGQETQYF. For the CDR3, the DNA is TGTGCCAGCAGCACCCTAGCGGGAGGGCAAGAGACCCAGTACTTC.